This T cell receptor (beta chain) derives from a study of shared clonotypes between healthy human individuals. Here immunoSEQ multiplex PCR was the method, and the copy in TCRdb shows in-frame clones only, minus some. The sample includes millions of clones, approximately 90% of them seen just once. The CDR3 runs to 17 residues. Germline V gene lookup returns CDR1 MGHDK and CDR2 SYGVNS. V shed 4 bases, J shed 3 bases, and the junction held 6 bases outside the gene matches. CD45RA-negative memory and CD45RA+ naive subsets were split from the CD4+ cells. V usage is TRBV25-1 and J usage is TRBJ2-3; 14 bases line up with TRBD2. Sequenced: naive CD4+ T cells sorted from blood. The subset here: CD45RA+ positively selected. The origin of this receptor is a man younger than 35 in good health. CDR3 DNA sequence: TGTGCCAGCAGTGGCCAGACTAGCGGGAGGGGGACAGATACGCAGTATTTT. It codes for CASSGQTSGRGTDTQYF. Based on the CDR3 plus reference TRBV25-1 and TRBJ2-3, the full variable domain is EADIYQTPRYLVIGTGKKITLECSQTMGHDKMYWYQQDPGMELHLIHYSYGVNSTEKGDLSSESTVSRIRTEHFPLTLESARPSHTSQYLCASSGQTSGRGTDTQYFGPGTRLTVL.